The source of this T cell receptor (beta chain) is a study of shared clonotypes between healthy human individuals. Findings of the study overall: Unshared clonotypes carried lower generation probabilities than those common to all four donors.

Per the original data handling: From ImmunoSEQ came sequences covering only the junction and carrying no quality scores, so filtering differed. Produced via immunoSEQ multiplex PCR; TCRdb's table is partial and in-frame only. The V and J calls and clone size come from that table; D and trimming were worked out from the DNA. Found here are fewer than 1.8 million clones, just under 99% of them singletons; the top ten hold around 0.33%. On this clone itself: Its antigen is undetermined. Other DNA sequences in the same sample also yield this CDR3.

The V gene's germline CDR1 is LNHDA and CDR2 SQIVND (reference sequence). V was clipped by 3 bases and J by 2 bases, with 9 bases between them. This CDR3 contains 14 residues. J is TRBJ2-3 and V is TRBV19; a weak D match, TRBD2 (6 bases). The sequence was obtained from a man younger than 45 in good health. The material sequenced was naive CD4+ T cells sorted from blood. Subset in this sample: CD45RA+ positively selected. The CDR3 sequence: CASSITGDTDTQYF. CDR3 DNA sequence: TGTGCCAGTAGTATCACGGGAGACACAGATACGCAGTATTTT.